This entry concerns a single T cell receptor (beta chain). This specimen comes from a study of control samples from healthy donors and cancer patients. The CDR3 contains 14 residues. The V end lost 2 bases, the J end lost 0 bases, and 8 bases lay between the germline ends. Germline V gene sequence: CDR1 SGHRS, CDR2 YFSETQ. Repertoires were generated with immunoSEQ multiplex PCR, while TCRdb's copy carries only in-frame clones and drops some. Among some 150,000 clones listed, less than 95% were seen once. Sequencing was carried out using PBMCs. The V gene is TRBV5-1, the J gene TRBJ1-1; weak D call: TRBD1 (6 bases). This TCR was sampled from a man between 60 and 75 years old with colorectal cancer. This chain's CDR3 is CASSFGTLNTEAFF. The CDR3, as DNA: TGCGCCAGCAGCTTCGGGACACTGAACACTGAAGCTTTCTTT. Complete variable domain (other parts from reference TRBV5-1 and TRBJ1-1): KAGVTQTPRYLIKTRGQQVTLSCSPISGHRSVSWYQQTPGQGLQFLFEYFSETQRNKGNFPGRFSGRQFSNSRSEMNVSTLELGDSALYLCASSFGTLNTEAFFGQGTRLTVV.